This entry lists 23 T cell receptor beta chains sequenced from one sample in a study of beta chain features in type 1 diabetes. The sequenced template was cDNA made from the entire isolated RNA. Sequenced by immunoSEQ multiplex PCR; TCRdb stores in-frame clones only, minus some. The repertoire holds 640,000 or so clones, with 10% to 15% as singletons. What these receptors recognize is not known. Study conclusions and caveats: TCRB CDR3s from Type 1 diabetes patients were moderately but significantly shorter in all four CD4+ subsets.

The specimen was naive CD4+ T cells from blood. These receptor sequences come from a man aged 18 to 30 with type 1 diabetes.

The chain has TRBV10-3 and TRBJ1-6, with D hard to call. The CDR3 has 13 residues. CDR1 and CDR2 from the germline V gene are ENHRY and SYGVKD. Trimming took off 6 bases at V and 3 bases at J, with 6 bases between the two ends. This CDR3 is CAISDFYNSPLHF. The DNA for the CDR3 is TGTGCCATCAGCGACTTCTATAATTCACCCCTCCACTTT.

The CDR3 coding sequence is TGTGCCAGCAGTGAACAGGGGACCACTGAAGCTTTCTTT. Encoded protein: CASSEQGTTEAFF. This chain uses TRBV2 with TRBJ1-1; TRBD1 might be the D (6 bases). CDR1 is SNHLY and CDR2 is FYNNEI in the germline V gene. The CDR3 is made up of 13 amino acids. V was clipped by 2 bases and J by 4 bases, with 8 bases between them.

The chain joins TRBV6-5 to TRBJ2-1, with D unclear. The germline V and J ends were trimmed by 4 bases and 7 bases, with 8 bases remaining between them. Germline CDR1 and CDR2: MNHEY and SVGAGI. The CDR3 length is 12 residues. The CDR3 bases are TGTGCCAGCAGTTCGCTGGGGAATGAGCAGTTCTTC. This sequence encodes CASSSLGNEQFF.

This clone was seen only a few times. This chain joins TRBV4-1 and TRBJ2-1; 9 bases are a match to TRBD1. This CDR3 spans 15 amino acids. Trimming took 4 bases from V and 4 from J; bases not matched to a gene: 5. Germline assignment: CDR1 MGHRA and CDR2 YSYEKL. The CDR3 region has the DNA TGCGCCAGCAGCCCGCGGGACAGGGATTACAATGAGCAGTTCTTC. It codes for CASSPRDRDYNEQFF.

The sample holds a few counts of this clone. The V gene is TRBV29-1, the J gene TRBJ1-4; D remains unclear. This CDR3 has 12 residues. Trimming pared 4 bases from V and 3 bases from J, leaving 6 bases between. Germline CDR1 reads SQVTM; CDR2 reads ANQGSEA. The CDR3 DNA sequence: TGCAGCGTTGTGGGAGCTAATGAAAAACTGTTTTTT. Its translation is CSVVGANEKLFF.

This chain joins TRBV25-1 and TRBJ2-3; possible D gene TRBD1, 5 bases. The CDR3 sequence is 15 residues long. Trimming took off 3 bases at V and 3 bases at J, with 13 bases between the two ends. The germline gives CDR1 MGHDK, CDR2 SYGVNS. In DNA, the CDR3 is TGTGCCAGCAGTGAGACGACAGTAAAGACAGATACGCAGTATTTT. Residues: CASSETTVKTDTQYF.

The chain uses TRBV9 and TRBJ1-2; tentatively, D is TRBD1 (5 bases). The germline V gene has CDR1 SGDLS and CDR2 YYNGEE. V was shortened by 3 bases and J by 3 bases, with 15 bases between the two germline ends. The CDR3 is 15 residues long. The CDR3 spells CASSAIHGGDYGYTF. CDR3 DNA: TGTGCCAGCAGCGCGATACACGGGGGAGACTATGGCTACACCTTC. The complete variable domain, with remaining parts taken from reference TRBV9 and TRBJ1-2, reads DSGVTQTPKHLITATGQRVTLRCSPRSGDLSVYWYQQSLDQGLQFLIQYYNGEERAKGNILERFSAQQFPDLHSELNLSSLELGDSALYFCASSAIHGGDYGYTFGSGTRLTVV.

The chain has TRBV30 and TRBJ1-5; possible D gene TRBD1, 6 bases. Looked up from germline, CDR1 is GTSNPN and CDR2 is SVGIG (reference sequence). This CDR3 region has 13 residues. Trimming took off 2 bases at V and 4 bases at J, with 9 bases between the two ends. The CDR3 nucleotides read TGTGCCTGGAGTAACAGGGATAATCAGCCCCAGCATTTT. Translation: CAWSNRDNQPQHF.

Only a few counts were recorded for this clone. The chain recombines TRBV10-3 with TRBJ2-1; 8 bases align to TRBD2. V dropped 2 bases and J dropped 10; count of bases not matched to a gene: 4. CDR3 size: 13 residues. Germline-derived CDR1 and CDR2 are ENHRY and SYGVKD. The CDR3 loop reads CAISEGLAQEQFF. The CDR3 coding sequence is TGTGCCATCAGTGAGGGACTAGCTCAAGAGCAGTTCTTC.

This clone was counted only a few times. J is TRBJ1-6 and V is TRBV30; D not resolved. The CDR3 loop spans 13 amino acids. Between the trimmed V and J ends, which lost 2 bases and 7 bases, there was a span of 9 bases. CDR1 is GTSNPN, CDR2 SVGIG, per germline (reference sequence). CDR3 in amino acids: CAWSSNVNSPLHF. As DNA, the CDR3 is TGTGCCTGGAGTTCTAACGTGAATTCACCCCTCCACTTT. The full variable domain, rest sourced from reference TRBV30 and TRBJ1-6, is SQTIHQWPATLVQPVGSPLSLECTVEGTSNPNLYWYRQAAGRGLQLLFYSVGIGQISSEVPQNLSASRPQDRQFILSSKKLLLSDSGFYLCAWSSNVNSPLHFGNGTRLTVT.

The V gene is TRBV14, the J gene TRBJ1-2; no reliable D call. The CDR3 runs to 14 residues. CDR1 and CDR2 (germline): SGHDN, FVKESK. Trimming stripped 2 bases from V and 1 base from J, with 8 bases between. In DNA form, the CDR3 reads TGTGCCAGCAGCCAAAGATGGAATAACTATGGCTACACCTTC. Translated, it gives CASSQRWNNYGYTF.

Here the CDR3 DNA reads TGTGCCAGCAGGGTCGGGGAGACCCAGTACTTC. It encodes CASRVGETQYF. The chain joins TRBV6-5 to TRBJ2-5, with no clear D. Germline V gene data show CDR1 as MNHEY and CDR2 as SVGAGI. Trimming stripped 6 bases from V and 5 bases from J, with 7 bases between. This CDR3 is 11 amino acids long.

The chain recombines TRBV5-4 with TRBJ1-1; 8 bases align to TRBD1. From germline, CDR1 is SGHNT and CDR2 YYREEE (reference sequence). The junction had 8 bases not matched to a gene; V was cut back by 4 bases and J by 3 bases. This CDR3 is built from 15 residues. CDR3 coding DNA: TGTGCCAGCAGCCAAACGACAGGGGCGGACACTGAAGCTTTCTTT. This translates into CASSQTTGADTEAFF.

The rearrangement links TRBV6-5 to TRBJ1-1; D might be TRBD1 (5 bases). The CDR3 loop spans 16 amino acids. Germline CDR1 is MNHEY and CDR2 is SVGAGI. V was shortened by 2 bases and J by 5 bases, with 18 bases between the two germline ends. In DNA form, the CDR3 reads TGTGCCAGCAGTTACCCCGGCCAGGGCCGGTTTACTGAAGCTTTCTTT. This sequence encodes CASSYPGQGRFTEAFF.

This clone was detected only a few times. The genes are TRBV29-1 and TRBJ2-3; TRBD2 matches at 7 bases. This CDR3 is built from 13 residues. V lost 8 bases, J lost 2 bases, and 7 bases stayed unmatched. CDR1 is SQVTM, CDR2 ANQGSEA, per germline. CDR3 in DNA: TGCAGCACCAGCGGGGCTGACACAGATACGCAGTATTTT. This sequence encodes CSTSGADTDTQYF.

This clone has more than one count but fewer than ten. Other nucleotide sequences from this sample produce the same CDR3. The CDR3 coding sequence is TGTGCCAGCAGTCGTGGATCCTACGAGCAGTACTTC. It specifies CASSRGSYEQYF. This rearrangement joins TRBV28 to TRBJ2-7; D unresolved. Looked up from germline, CDR1 is MDHEN and CDR2 is SYDVKM. The CDR3 runs 12 residues. The V gene lost 5 bases and the J gene lost 1 base, with 6 bases spanning the gap.

Only one count was recorded for this clone. The rearrangement joins TRBV6-5 to TRBJ2-1; the match to TRBD2 covers 7 bases. CDR3 length: 15 amino acids. V was pared by 7 bases and J by 8 bases, with 14 bases of the junction left unmatched. CDR1 MNHEY and CDR2 SVGAGI come from the germline V gene. The CDR3 DNA sequence: TGTGCCAGCACCCAAGGACTAGGAATATTTGATGAGCAGTTCTTC. Protein sequence: CASTQGLGIFDEQFF.

This rearrangement joins TRBV9 to TRBJ2-7, with TRBD1 matching over 8 bases. Trimming cost V 4 bases and J 5 bases; bases outside gene matches: 11. The CDR3 sequence is 15 residues long. In germline, CDR1 is SGDLS, CDR2 YYNGEE. CDR3 region: CASSPGRTGWDEQYF. Here the CDR3 DNA reads TGTGCCAGCAGCCCGGGCCGGACAGGGTGGGACGAGCAGTACTTC. Looking up the rest from reference TRBV9 and TRBJ2-7 gives the full variable domain: DSGVTQTPKHLITATGQRVTLRCSPRSGDLSVYWYQQSLDQGLQFLIQYYNGEERAKGNILERFSAQQFPDLHSELNLSSLELGDSALYFCASSPGRTGWDEQYFGPGTRLTVT.

V is TRBV25-1 and J is TRBJ1-1, with D unclear. This CDR3 is built from 15 residues. Germline assignment: CDR1 MGHDK and CDR2 SYGVNS. With 6 bases removed from V and 3 bases from J, the gap between germline ends came to 17 bases. In DNA, the CDR3 is TGTGCCAGCAGCCCGGGTCGGATGACGGACACTGAAGCTTTCTTT. Amino acids: CASSPGRMTDTEAFF.

The chain joins TRBV30 to TRBJ2-7; D might be TRBD2 (6 bases). Germline CDR1 GTSNPN, CDR2 SVGIG (reference sequence). V gave up 0 bases and J gave up 6 bases, with 9 bases separating them. This CDR3 contains 12 residues. DNA for the CDR3: TGTGCCTGGAGTGTAGGAGGGGTCGAGCAGTACTTC. Amino acids: CAWSVGGVEQYF.

J is TRBJ2-5 and V is TRBV6-5; D ambiguous. V gave up 0 bases and J gave up 3 bases, with 5 bases separating them. The CDR3 contains 13 residues. CDR1 and CDR2 from the germline V gene are MNHEY and SVGAGI. The CDR3 DNA follows: TGTGCCAGCAGTTACTCGACGGAAGAGACCCAGTACTTC. This encodes CASSYSTEETQYF.

There are a few counts of this clone. This chain uses TRBV19 with TRBJ2-1; D is ambiguous. V lost 5 bases, J lost 8 bases, and 19 bases lay in between. In germline, CDR1 is LNHDA, CDR2 SQIVND (reference sequence). CDR3 length: 15 amino acids. The CDR3 bases are TGTGCCAGTAGTCCCTATCAGGCCGTTGGGGATGAGCAGTTCTTC. This codes for CASSPYQAVGDEQFF.

The chain has TRBV18 and TRBJ2-7; D remains ambiguous. Trimming cost V 3 bases and J 3 bases, with 18 bases left between them. Germline-derived CDR1 and CDR2 are KGHSH and LQKENI. The CDR3 is made up of 16 amino acids. CDR3 DNA: TGTGCCAGCTCACCCTCCCGAGGAGAATTTTTCTACGAGCAGTACTTC. Protein: CASSPSRGEFFYEQYF.